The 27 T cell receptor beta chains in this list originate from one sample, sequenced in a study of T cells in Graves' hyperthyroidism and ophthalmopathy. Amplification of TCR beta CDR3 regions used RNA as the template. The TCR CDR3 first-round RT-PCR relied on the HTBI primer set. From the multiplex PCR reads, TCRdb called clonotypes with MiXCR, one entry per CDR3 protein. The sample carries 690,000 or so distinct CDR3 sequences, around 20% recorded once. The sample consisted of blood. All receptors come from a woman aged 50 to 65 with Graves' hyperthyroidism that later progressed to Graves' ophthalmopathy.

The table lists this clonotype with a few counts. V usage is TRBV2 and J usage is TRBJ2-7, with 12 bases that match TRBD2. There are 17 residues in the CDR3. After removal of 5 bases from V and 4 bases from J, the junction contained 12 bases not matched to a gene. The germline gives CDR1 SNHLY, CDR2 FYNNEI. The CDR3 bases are TGTGCCAGCAGTATCCTAGCGGGGGGGCCGCTAGTTTACGAGCAGTACTTC. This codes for CASSILAGGPLVYEQYF. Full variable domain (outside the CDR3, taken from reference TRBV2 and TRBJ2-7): EPEVTQTPSHQVTQMGQEVILRCVPISNHLYFYWYRQILGQKVEFLVSFYNNEISEKSEIFDDQFSVERPDGSNFTLKIRSTKLEDSAMYFCASSILAGGPLVYEQYFGPGTRLTVT.

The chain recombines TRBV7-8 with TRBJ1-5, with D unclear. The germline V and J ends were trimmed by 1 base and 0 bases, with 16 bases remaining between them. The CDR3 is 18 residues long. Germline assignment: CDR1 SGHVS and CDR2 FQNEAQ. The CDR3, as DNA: TGTGCCAGCAGCTTAGAGTCTGGGGTGAGAGCTAGCAATCAGCCCCAGCATTTT. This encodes CASSLESGVRASNQPQHF.

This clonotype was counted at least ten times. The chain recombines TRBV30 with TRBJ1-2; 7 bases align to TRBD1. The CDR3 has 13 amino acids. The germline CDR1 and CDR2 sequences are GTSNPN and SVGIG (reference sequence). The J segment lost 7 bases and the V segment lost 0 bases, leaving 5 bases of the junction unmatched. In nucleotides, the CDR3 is TGTGCCTGGAGTGTCGGGACAGCGGGTGGCTACACCTTC. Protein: CAWSVGTAGGYTF. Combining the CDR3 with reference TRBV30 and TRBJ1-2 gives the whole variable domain SQTIHQWPATLVQPVGSPLSLECTVEGTSNPNLYWYRQAAGRGLQLLFYSVGIGQISSEVPQNLSASRPQDRQFILSSKKLLLSDSGFYLCAWSVGTAGGYTFGSGTRLTVV.

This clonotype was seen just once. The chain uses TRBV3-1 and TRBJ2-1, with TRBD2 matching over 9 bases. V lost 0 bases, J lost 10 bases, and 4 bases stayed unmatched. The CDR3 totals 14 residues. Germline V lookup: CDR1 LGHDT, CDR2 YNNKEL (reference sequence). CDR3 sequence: CASSQDGGGAEQFF. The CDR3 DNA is TGTGCCAGCAGCCAAGATGGCGGGGGGGCAGAGCAGTTCTTC.

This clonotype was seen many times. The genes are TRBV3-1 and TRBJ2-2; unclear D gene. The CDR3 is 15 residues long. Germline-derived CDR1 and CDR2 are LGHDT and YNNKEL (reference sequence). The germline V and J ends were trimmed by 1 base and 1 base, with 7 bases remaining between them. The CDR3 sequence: CASSQVHLNTGELFF. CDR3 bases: TGTGCCAGCAGCCAAGTACACTTGAACACCGGGGAGCTGTTTTTT.

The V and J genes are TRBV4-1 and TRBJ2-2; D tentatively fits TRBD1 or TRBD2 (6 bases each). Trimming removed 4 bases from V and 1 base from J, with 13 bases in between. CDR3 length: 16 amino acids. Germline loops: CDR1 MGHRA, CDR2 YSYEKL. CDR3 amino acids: CASSLRGAKNTGELFF. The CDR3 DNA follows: TGCGCCAGCAGCCTTAGGGGGGCAAAGAACACCGGGGAGCTGTTTTTT.

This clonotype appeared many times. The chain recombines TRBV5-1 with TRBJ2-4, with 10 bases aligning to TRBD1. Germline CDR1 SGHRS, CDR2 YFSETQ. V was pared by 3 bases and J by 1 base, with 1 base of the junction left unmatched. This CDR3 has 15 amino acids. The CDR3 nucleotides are TGCGCCAGCAGCTGGGGACAGGGGGCCAAAAACATTCAGTACTTC. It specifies CASSWGQGAKNIQYF.

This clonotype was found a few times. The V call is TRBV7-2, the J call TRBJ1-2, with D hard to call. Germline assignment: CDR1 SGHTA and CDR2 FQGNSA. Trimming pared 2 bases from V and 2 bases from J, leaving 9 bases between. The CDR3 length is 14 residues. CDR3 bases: TGTGCCAGCAGCTTATCTTCGAGGAACTATGGCTACACCTTC. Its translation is CASSLSSRNYGYTF.

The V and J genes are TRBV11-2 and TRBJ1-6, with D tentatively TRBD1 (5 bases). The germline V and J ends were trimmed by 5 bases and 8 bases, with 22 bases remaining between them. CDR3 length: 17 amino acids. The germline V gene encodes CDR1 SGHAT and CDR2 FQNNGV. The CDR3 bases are TGTGCCAGCAGCCCCTTCCCCGGGGGAGGTTTGGATTCACCCCTCCACTTT. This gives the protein CASSPFPGGGLDSPLHF.

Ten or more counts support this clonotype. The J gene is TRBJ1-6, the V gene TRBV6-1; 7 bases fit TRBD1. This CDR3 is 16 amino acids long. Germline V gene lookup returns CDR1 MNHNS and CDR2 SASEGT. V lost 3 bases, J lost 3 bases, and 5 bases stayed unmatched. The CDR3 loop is CASSEEGTDYNSPLHF. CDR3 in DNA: TGTGCCAGCAGTGAGGAGGGGACAGACTATAATTCACCCCTCCACTTT.

The CDR3 DNA reads as TGTGCCAGCAGGCAGGGACTAGGGACAGATACGCAGTATTTT. This translates into CASRQGLGTDTQYF. The J gene is TRBJ2-3, the V gene TRBV12-3 or TRBV12-4; 8 nucleotides line up with TRBD2. Losses at the gene ends were 6 bases for V and 3 bases for J; bases not matched to a gene: 5. The CDR3 sequence is 14 residues long.

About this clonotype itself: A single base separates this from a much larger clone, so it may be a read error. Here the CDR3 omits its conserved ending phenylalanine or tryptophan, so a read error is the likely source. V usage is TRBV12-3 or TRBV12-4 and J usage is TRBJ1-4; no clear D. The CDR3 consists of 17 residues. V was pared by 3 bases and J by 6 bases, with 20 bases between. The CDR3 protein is CASSFATRRPLDEKLFS. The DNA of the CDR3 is TGTGCCAGCAGTTTCGCTACCCGGCGCCCCTTGGATGAAAAACTGTTTTCT.

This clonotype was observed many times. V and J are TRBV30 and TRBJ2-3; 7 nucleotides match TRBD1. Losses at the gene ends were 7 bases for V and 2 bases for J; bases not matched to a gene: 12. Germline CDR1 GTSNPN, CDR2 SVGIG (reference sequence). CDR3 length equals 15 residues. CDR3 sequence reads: CALKDRIKYTDTQYF. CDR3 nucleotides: TGTGCCTTGAAGGACAGGATCAAATACACAGATACGCAGTATTTT.

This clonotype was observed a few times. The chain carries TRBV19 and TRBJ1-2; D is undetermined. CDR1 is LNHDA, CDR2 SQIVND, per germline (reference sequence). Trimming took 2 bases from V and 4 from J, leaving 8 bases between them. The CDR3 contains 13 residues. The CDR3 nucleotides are TGTGCCAGTAGTATACGCCGGAGCTATGGCTACACCTTC. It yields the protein CASSIRRSYGYTF.

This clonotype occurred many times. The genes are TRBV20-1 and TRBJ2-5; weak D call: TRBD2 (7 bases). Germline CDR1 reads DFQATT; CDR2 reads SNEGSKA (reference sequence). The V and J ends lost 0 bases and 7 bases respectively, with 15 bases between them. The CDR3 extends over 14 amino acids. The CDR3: CSARDRRGGGTQYF. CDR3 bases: TGCAGTGCTAGAGACAGGAGAGGGGGGGGGACCCAGTACTTC.

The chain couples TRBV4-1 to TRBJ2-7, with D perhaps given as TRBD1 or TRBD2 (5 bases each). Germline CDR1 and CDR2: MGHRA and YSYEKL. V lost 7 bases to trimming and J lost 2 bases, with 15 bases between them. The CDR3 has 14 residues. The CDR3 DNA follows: TGCGCCAGCATAGCAGGGAGCTTGGCCTACGAGCAGTACTTC. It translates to CASIAGSLAYEQYF.

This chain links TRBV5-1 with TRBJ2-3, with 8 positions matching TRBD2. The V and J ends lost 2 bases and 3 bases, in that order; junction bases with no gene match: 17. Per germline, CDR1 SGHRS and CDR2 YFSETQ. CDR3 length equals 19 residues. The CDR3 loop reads CASSFTAGGRSLFTDTQYF. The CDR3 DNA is TGCGCCAGCAGCTTCACGGCGGGGGGACGCTCGCTTTTTACAGATACGCAGTATTTT. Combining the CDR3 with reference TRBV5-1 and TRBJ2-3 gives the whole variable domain KAGVTQTPRYLIKTRGQQVTLSCSPISGHRSVSWYQQTPGQGLQFLFEYFSETQRNKGNFPGRFSGRQFSNSRSEMNVSTLELGDSALYLCASSFTAGGRSLFTDTQYFGPGTRLTVL.

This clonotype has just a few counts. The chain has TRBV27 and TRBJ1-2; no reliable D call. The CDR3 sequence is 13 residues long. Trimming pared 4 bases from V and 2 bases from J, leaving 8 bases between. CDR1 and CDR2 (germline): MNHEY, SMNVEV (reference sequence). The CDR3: CASSYSFNYGYTF. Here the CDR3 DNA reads TGTGCCAGCAGTTACAGCTTCAACTATGGCTACACCTTC.

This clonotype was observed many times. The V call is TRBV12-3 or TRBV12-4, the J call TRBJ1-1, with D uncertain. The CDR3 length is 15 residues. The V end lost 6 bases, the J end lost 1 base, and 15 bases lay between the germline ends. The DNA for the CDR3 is TGTGCCAGCAGCCCTAGACGGAGGAAGAACACTGAAGCTTTCTTT. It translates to CASSPRRRKNTEAFF.

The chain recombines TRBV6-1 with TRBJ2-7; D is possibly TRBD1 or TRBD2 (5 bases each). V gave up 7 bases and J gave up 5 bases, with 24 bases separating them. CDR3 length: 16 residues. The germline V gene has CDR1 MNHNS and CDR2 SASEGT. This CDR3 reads CASTPKVRGFMNEQYF. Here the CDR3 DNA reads TGTGCCAGCACCCCTAAAGTGAGGGGCTTTATGAACGAGCAGTACTTC.

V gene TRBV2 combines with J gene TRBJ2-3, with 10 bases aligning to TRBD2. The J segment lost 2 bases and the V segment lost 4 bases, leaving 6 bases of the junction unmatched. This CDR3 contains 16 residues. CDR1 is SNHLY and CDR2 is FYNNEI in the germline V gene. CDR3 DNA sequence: TGTGCCAGCAGTGGTTTAGCGGGGGGAACCACAGATACGCAGTATTTT. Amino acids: CASSGLAGGTTDTQYF.

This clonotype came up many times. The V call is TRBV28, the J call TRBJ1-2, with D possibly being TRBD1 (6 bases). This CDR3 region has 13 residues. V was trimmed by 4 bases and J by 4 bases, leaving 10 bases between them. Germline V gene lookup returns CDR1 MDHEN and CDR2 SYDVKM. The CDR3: CASSWGGGYGYTF. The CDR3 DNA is TGTGCCAGCAGTTGGGGGGGCGGCTATGGCTACACCTTC.

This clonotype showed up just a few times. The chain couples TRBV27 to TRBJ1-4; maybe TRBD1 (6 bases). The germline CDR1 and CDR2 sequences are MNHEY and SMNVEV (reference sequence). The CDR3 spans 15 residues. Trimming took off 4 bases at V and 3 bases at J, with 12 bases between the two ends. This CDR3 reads CASSSYREANEKLFF. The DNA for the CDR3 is TGTGCCAGCAGTTCATACAGGGAGGCTAATGAAAAACTGTTTTTT.

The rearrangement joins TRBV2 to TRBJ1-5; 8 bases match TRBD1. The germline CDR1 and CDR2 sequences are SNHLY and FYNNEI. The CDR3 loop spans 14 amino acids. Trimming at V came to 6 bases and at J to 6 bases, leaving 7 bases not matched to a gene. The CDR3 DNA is TGTGCCAGCAGCCCAGACAGGGGCACTCAGCCCCAGCATTTT. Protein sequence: CASSPDRGTQPQHF.

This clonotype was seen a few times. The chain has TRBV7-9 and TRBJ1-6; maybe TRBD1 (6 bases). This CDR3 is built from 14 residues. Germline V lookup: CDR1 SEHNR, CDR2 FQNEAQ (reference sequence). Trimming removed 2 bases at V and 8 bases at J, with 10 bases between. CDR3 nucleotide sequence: TGTGCCAGCAGCTTATACAGGGAGCATTCACCCCTCCACTTT. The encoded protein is CASSLYREHSPLHF.

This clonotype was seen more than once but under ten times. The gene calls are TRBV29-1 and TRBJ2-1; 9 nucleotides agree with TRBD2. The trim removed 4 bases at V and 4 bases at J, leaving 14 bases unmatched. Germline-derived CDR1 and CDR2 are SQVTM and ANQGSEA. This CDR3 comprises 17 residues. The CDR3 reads CSVAKGRSSGGYNEQFF. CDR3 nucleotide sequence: TGCAGCGTTGCGAAGGGGCGGAGTAGCGGGGGATACAATGAGCAGTTCTTC.

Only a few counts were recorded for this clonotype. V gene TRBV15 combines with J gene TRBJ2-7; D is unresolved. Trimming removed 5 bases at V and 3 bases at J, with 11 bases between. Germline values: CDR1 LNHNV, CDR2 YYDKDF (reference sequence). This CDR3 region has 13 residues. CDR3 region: CATSPPASYEQYF. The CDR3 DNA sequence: TGTGCCACCAGCCCCCCCGCCAGCTACGAGCAGTACTTC.